This T cell receptor (beta chain) emerged from a study of breast tumors, draining lymph nodes, adjacent tissues. A single record per CDR3 protein comes from TCRdb applying MiXCR to the multiplex PCR reads. The table records 80,000 to 130,000 distinct CDR3 sequences, approximately 22% of them present only once. This clonotype has at least ten counts. Its target is unknown. Samples came from axillary lymph nodes draining the breast cancer. Trimming removed 5 bases from V and 0 bases from J; junction bases left unmatched: 3. CDR1 and CDR2 (germline): SQVTM, ANQGSEA. The CDR3 is 13 residues long. Overall study results and limits: That most tumor T cells come from lymph nodes remained unproven. Tumor repertoires ranked between lymph nodes and nontumor tissue in diversity, with V and J gene preferences. Data fit most tumor T cells coming from lymph node, expanding in tumor. Compared with basal-like, luminal-like tumors shared significantly more repertoire with nontumor tissue.

The rearrangement joins TRBV29-1 to TRBJ2-7; 8 bases agree with TRBD2. The TCR comes from a female donor with breast cancer. Some clones in this sample may be carry-over from other donors' samples. The source material was axillary lymph node tissue. CDR3 bases: TGCAGCGTTTTAGCGGGATACTCCTACGAGCAGTACTTC. Translated: CSVLAGYSYEQYF.